These T cell receptor beta chains were read from a single sample in a study of identifying expanded T cells in peripheral blood. Repertoires were generated with immunoSEQ multiplex PCR, while TCRdb's copy carries only in-frame clones and drops some. Of about 100,000 clones in the sample, 88% were seen once. Sequencing used blood. All receptors come from a person aged 18-70 years in good health. The CDR3 runs from the conserved cysteine through the conserved F or W. D genes are given only for firm matches. Clone sizes are given selectively: once, few, many, or a class where the clone is expanded.

d_call clone_size j_call v_call cdr3_aa cdr3_nt
TRBD2 NA TRBJ2-1 TRBV7-2 CASSSGTSAYNEQFF TGTGCCAGCAGCTCCGGGACTAGCGCCTACAATGAGCAGTTCTTC
TRBD1 NA TRBJ2-7 TRBV30 CAWSVLGDRVTRGAYEQYF TGTGCCTGGAGTGTACTCGGGGACAGGGTCACCCGTGGGGCCTACGAGCAGTACTTC
TRBD2 NA TRBJ2-1 TRBV20-1 CSALLANEQFF TGCAGTGCTCTACTAGCGAATGAGCAGTTCTTC
NA NA TRBJ1-2 TRBV29-1 CSVDTVNYGYTF TGCAGCGTTGACACAGTTAACTATGGCTACACCTTC
TRBD1 NA TRBJ2-3 TRBV5-1 CASSSGQGRDTQYF TGCGCCAGCAGCTCTGGACAGGGGAGAGATACGCAGTATTTT
TRBD1 NA TRBJ2-2 TRBV18 CASSPNRGNTGELFF TGTGCCAGCTCACCAAACAGGGGAAATACCGGGGAGCTGTTTTTT
NA NA TRBJ1-1 TRBV7-2 CASSLARENTEAFF TGTGCCAGCAGCTTAGCCAGGGAAAACACTGAAGCTTTCTTT
NA NA TRBJ1-6 TRBV2 CASSTGRNSPLHF TGTGCCAGCAGTACTGGACGGAATTCACCCCTCCACTTT
NA NA TRBJ1-5 TRBV2 CASSERGLGNQPQHF TGTGCCAGCAGTGAAAGGGGACTGGGGAATCAGCCCCAGCATTTT
NA NA TRBJ2-7 TRBV27 CASSAGGEQYF TGTGCCAGCAGTGCTGGGGGGGAGCAGTACTTC
NA NA TRBJ2-1 TRBV12-5 CASGSPGNEQFF TGTGCTAGTGGTTCCCCTGGGAATGAGCAGTTCTTC
NA NA TRBJ1-1 TRBV25-1 CASRQGRDTEAFF TGTGCCAGCAGGCAGGGTAGGGACACTGAAGCTTTCTTT
NA NA TRBJ2-7 TRBV14 CASSQGWQGSREQYF TGTGCCAGCAGCCAAGGATGGCAGGGCTCTCGGGAGCAGTACTTC
NA NA TRBJ1-5 TRBV6-1 CASYQSGTQHF TGTGCCAGCTATCAGTCCGGGACCCAGCATTTT
NA NA TRBJ1-1 TRBV2 CASYRAGTEAFF TGTGCCAGTTATAGGGCAGGCACTGAAGCTTTCTTT
NA NA TRBJ1-2 TRBV18 CASSPPVSANYGYTF TGTGCCAGCTCACCACCGGTATCAGCTAACTATGGCTACACCTTC
TRBD2 once TRBJ2-1 TRBV10-2 CASRTMGTSGNEQFF TGCGCCAGCAGGACTATGGGGACTAGCGGGAACGAGCAGTTCTTC
NA NA TRBJ1-3 TRBV4-2 CASSQEFVTVAGNTIYF TGTGCCAGCAGCCAAGAGTTTGTCACGGTAGCTGGAAACACCATATATTTT